The clone carrying this T cell receptor beta chain was found once. Measured with immunoSEQ multiplex PCR; TCRdb has only the in-frame clones, and not every one. The sample holds about 300,000 clones; around 89% are singletons and the top ten take approximately 1.6%. The CDR3 length is 16 residues. Trimming cost V 0 bases and J 2 bases, with 13 bases left between them. Germline values: CDR1 SGHTA, CDR2 FQGNSA. The sample is drawn from a study of blood T cell repertoires in COVID-19. The sequencing sample was made of peripheral blood. This sequence originates from a woman in her twenties or thirties with COVID-19, enrolled during active disease. J is TRBJ1-2 and V is TRBV7-2, with D perhaps matching TRBD1 (5 bases). The CDR3 sequence is CASSLAPGGSNYGYTF. In DNA form, the CDR3 reads TGTGCCAGCAGCTTAGCACCGGGGGGATCCAACTATGGCTACACCTTC.